This T cell receptor (beta chain) came from a study of response to subunit inactivated influenza vaccine. Study-wide results and limits: Authors suggested seasonal influenza vaccinations each recruit few new T cells.

The V end lost 3 bases, the J end lost 4 bases, and 12 bases lay between the germline ends. This CDR3 has 14 residues. From the RT-PCR reads, TCRdb called clonotypes with MiXCR, one entry per CDR3 protein. The table includes about 650,000 distinct CDR3 sequences, around 15% detected once. Remarks on this clonotype: Its target is unknown.

This TCR was sampled from a man aged 45-65 years who received an inactivated influenza vaccine. Source: PBMCs from blood, taken 14 days before vaccination. The chain is built from TRBV12-3 or TRBV12-4 and TRBJ2-5; D is unclear. The CDR3, as DNA: TGTGCCAGCAGTTTGTTTGGGGATCCAGAGACCCAGTACTTC. Its translation is CASSLFGDPETQYF.